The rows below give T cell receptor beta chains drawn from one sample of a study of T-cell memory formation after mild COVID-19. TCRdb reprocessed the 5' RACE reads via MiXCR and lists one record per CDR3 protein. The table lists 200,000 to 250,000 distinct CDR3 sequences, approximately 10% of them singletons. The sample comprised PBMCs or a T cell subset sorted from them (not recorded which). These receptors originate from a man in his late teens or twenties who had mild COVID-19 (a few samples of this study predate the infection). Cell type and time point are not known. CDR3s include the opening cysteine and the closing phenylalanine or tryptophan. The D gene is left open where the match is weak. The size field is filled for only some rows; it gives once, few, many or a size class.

CDR3aa: CASSLVTNTGNTIYF
CDR3nt: TGTGCCAGCAGCTTAGTAACTAACACTGGAAACACCATATATTTT
d_gene: NA
j_gene: TRBJ1-3
abundance: many
v_gene: TRBV7-2

CDR3aa: CASSQDVTPAWEQFF
CDR3nt: TGTGCCAGCAGCCAAGACGTGACTCCCGCCTGGGAGCAGTTCTTC
d_gene: NA
j_gene: TRBJ2-1
abundance: NA
v_gene: TRBV3-1

CDR3aa: CASSLPRGPGETQYF
CDR3nt: TGTGCCAGCAGCTTACCCAGGGGGCCGGGAGAGACCCAGTACTTC
d_gene: TRBD1
j_gene: TRBJ2-5
abundance: NA
v_gene: TRBV7-9

CDR3aa: CASSSTGLIISGANVLTF
CDR3nt: TGTGCCAGCAGTTCCACGGGACTAATCATATCTGGGGCCAACGTCCTGACTTTC
d_gene: TRBD2
j_gene: TRBJ2-6
abundance: few
v_gene: TRBV6-5

CDR3aa: CASSPSGLPGDEQFF
CDR3nt: TGTGCCAGCAGCCCTAGCGGACTACCGGGGGATGAGCAGTTCTTC
d_gene: TRBD2
j_gene: TRBJ2-1
abundance: few
v_gene: TRBV7-3

CDR3aa: CASSRWTENTEAFF
CDR3nt: TGTGCCAGCAGCCGGTGGACGGAGAACACTGAAGCTTTCTTT
d_gene: NA
j_gene: TRBJ1-1
abundance: NA
v_gene: TRBV7-2

CDR3aa: CSARGSGYSNQPQHF
CDR3nt: TGCAGTGCTAGAGGTTCAGGATATAGCAATCAGCCCCAGCATTTT
d_gene: NA
j_gene: TRBJ1-5
abundance: NA
v_gene: TRBV20-1

CDR3aa: CASSQDKFYGYTF
CDR3nt: TGTGCCAGCAGCCAAGATAAATTCTATGGCTACACCTTC
d_gene: NA
j_gene: TRBJ1-2
abundance: NA
v_gene: TRBV4-2

CDR3aa: CSASVPRATSYEQYF
CDR3nt: TGCAGTGCTAGCGTTCCCAGGGCTACCTCCTACGAGCAGTACTTC
d_gene: NA
j_gene: TRBJ2-7
abundance: NA
v_gene: TRBV20-1

CDR3aa: CASNMERGNTEAFF
CDR3nt: TGTGCCAGCAACATGGAGCGGGGGAACACTGAAGCTTTCTTT
d_gene: NA
j_gene: TRBJ1-1
abundance: few
v_gene: TRBV12-3/TRBV12-4

CDR3aa: CASTPEYGYTF
CDR3nt: TGTGCCAGCACCCCCGAATATGGCTACACCTTC
d_gene: NA
j_gene: TRBJ1-2
abundance: NA
v_gene: TRBV2

CDR3aa: CASRADSRLNTEAFF
CDR3nt: TGTGCCAGCAGGGCGGACAGCCGTTTGAACACTGAAGCTTTCTTT
d_gene: NA
j_gene: TRBJ1-1
abundance: few
v_gene: TRBV2

CDR3aa: CSANDRVVVYEQYF
CDR3nt: TGCAGTGCTAACGACAGGGTAGTAGTCTACGAGCAGTACTTC
d_gene: TRBD1
j_gene: TRBJ2-7
abundance: few
v_gene: TRBV20-1

CDR3aa: CASSLLWRGPDKNIQYF
CDR3nt: TGCGCCAGCAGCTTGTTGTGGCGGGGGCCTGACAAAAACATTCAGTACTTC
d_gene: NA
j_gene: TRBJ2-4
abundance: many
v_gene: TRBV5-1

CDR3aa: CASSSSGQGAHTEAFF
CDR3nt: TGTGCCAGCAGCTCCTCGGGCCAGGGGGCTCACACTGAAGCTTTCTTT
d_gene: TRBD1
j_gene: TRBJ1-1
abundance: NA
v_gene: TRBV6-6

CDR3aa: CASSLRQRATNEKLFF
CDR3nt: TGTGCCAGCAGCTTGAGGCAGAGGGCAACTAATGAAAAACTGTTTTTT
d_gene: NA
j_gene: TRBJ1-4
abundance: few
v_gene: TRBV7-2

CDR3aa: CASSEDGSGNTIYF
CDR3nt: TGCGCCAGCAGCGAAGACGGCTCTGGAAACACCATATATTTT
d_gene: NA
j_gene: TRBJ1-3
abundance: many
v_gene: TRBV5-1

CDR3aa: CASRAGQAYEQYF
CDR3nt: TGCGCCAGCAGGGCGGGACAAGCCTACGAGCAGTACTTC
d_gene: NA
j_gene: TRBJ2-7
abundance: few
v_gene: TRBV5-1

CDR3aa: CASSQATSDEETQYF
CDR3nt: TGCGCCAGCAGCCAGGCCACTAGCGATGAAGAGACCCAGTACTTC
d_gene: TRBD2
j_gene: TRBJ2-5
abundance: few
v_gene: TRBV4-1

CDR3aa: CASTAGTANYNEQFF
CDR3nt: TGTGCCAGCACCGCCGGGACAGCGAACTACAATGAGCAGTTCTTC
d_gene: TRBD1
j_gene: TRBJ2-1
abundance: NA
v_gene: TRBV6-2/TRBV6-3

CDR3aa: CASTPTGAGKETQYF
CDR3nt: TGTGCCAGCACCCCTACCGGGGCAGGGAAAGAGACCCAGTACTTC
d_gene: NA
j_gene: TRBJ2-5
abundance: few
v_gene: TRBV12-3/TRBV12-4

CDR3aa: CASKPGGPVTDTQYF
CDR3nt: TGTGCCAGCAAACCGGGGGGGCCAGTTACAGATACGCAGTATTTT
d_gene: TRBD2
j_gene: TRBJ2-3
abundance: few
v_gene: TRBV9

CDR3aa: CSAGQGSVANEKLFF
CDR3nt: TGCAGCGCTGGGCAAGGGAGTGTGGCTAATGAAAAACTGTTTTTT
d_gene: NA
j_gene: TRBJ1-4
abundance: NA
v_gene: TRBV29-1

CDR3aa: CASSTTTGSGANVLTF
CDR3nt: TGCGCCAGCAGCACAACGACAGGGTCTGGGGCCAACGTCCTGACTTTC
d_gene: TRBD1
j_gene: TRBJ2-6
abundance: few
v_gene: TRBV5-1

CDR3aa: CASSYPGTVYGYTF
CDR3nt: TGTGCCAGCAGTTACCCCGGGACGGTTTATGGCTACACCTTC
d_gene: NA
j_gene: TRBJ1-2
abundance: NA
v_gene: TRBV6-2/TRBV6-3

CDR3aa: CASSQDRSGGYTF
CDR3nt: TGCGCCAGCAGCCAAGATCGTTCAGGAGGCTACACCTTC
d_gene: NA
j_gene: TRBJ1-2
abundance: many
v_gene: TRBV4-1

CDR3aa: CSARGGQNTEAFF
CDR3nt: TGCAGTGCTAGGGGGGGACAGAACACTGAAGCTTTCTTT
d_gene: NA
j_gene: TRBJ1-1
abundance: NA
v_gene: TRBV20-1

CDR3aa: CASSPALRWAADTQYF
CDR3nt: TGTGCCAGCAGCCCCGCACTGCGGTGGGCGGCAGATACGCAGTATTTT
d_gene: NA
j_gene: TRBJ2-3
abundance: NA
v_gene: TRBV7-3

CDR3aa: CASSIVSQGFAKNIQYF
CDR3nt: TGTGCCAGTAGTATAGTCTCACAGGGTTTTGCCAAAAACATTCAGTACTTC
d_gene: NA
j_gene: TRBJ2-4
abundance: once
v_gene: TRBV19

CDR3aa: CASSPYGSDEQYF
CDR3nt: TGCGCCAGCAGCCCGTACGGGTCGGACGAGCAGTACTTC
d_gene: NA
j_gene: TRBJ2-7
abundance: NA
v_gene: TRBV5-1

CDR3aa: CSARALNPSTDTQYF
CDR3nt: TGCAGTGCTAGGGCACTAAACCCGAGCACAGATACGCAGTATTTT
d_gene: NA
j_gene: TRBJ2-3
abundance: NA
v_gene: TRBV20-1

CDR3aa: CASSQGWDIAEAFF
CDR3nt: TGCGCCAGCAGCCAAGGCTGGGACATCGCAGAAGCTTTCTTT
d_gene: NA
j_gene: TRBJ1-1
abundance: NA
v_gene: TRBV4-3

CDR3aa: CASSYSWETPLHF
CDR3nt: TGTGCCAGCAGTTACTCCTGGGAGACACCCCTCCACTTT
d_gene: NA
j_gene: TRBJ1-6
abundance: NA
v_gene: TRBV6-6

CDR3aa: CASGLELSYEQYF
CDR3nt: TGTGCCAGTGGGTTAGAACTCTCCTACGAGCAGTACTTC
d_gene: NA
j_gene: TRBJ2-7
abundance: few
v_gene: TRBV2

CDR3aa: CASSLTGTGEDEAFF
CDR3nt: TGTGCCAGCAGCCTGACCGGGACAGGGGAGGATGAAGCTTTCTTT
d_gene: TRBD1
j_gene: TRBJ1-1
abundance: few
v_gene: TRBV7-2

CDR3aa: CASSQLSAGFANEQFF
CDR3nt: TGCGCCAGCAGCCAATTAAGTGCAGGGTTCGCCAATGAGCAGTTCTTC
d_gene: NA
j_gene: TRBJ2-1
abundance: many
v_gene: TRBV4-3

CDR3aa: CSSTLRGGRTEAFF
CDR3nt: TGTTCCAGCACCTTGCGCGGGGGCAGGACTGAAGCTTTCTTT
d_gene: NA
j_gene: TRBJ1-1
abundance: once
v_gene: TRBV12-3/TRBV12-4

CDR3aa: CASSRRDSVAGELFF
CDR3nt: TGTGCCAGCAGCCGGAGGGACAGTGTGGCCGGGGAGCTGTTTTTT
d_gene: NA
j_gene: TRBJ2-2
abundance: few
v_gene: TRBV5-4

CDR3aa: CASSGLRGPSGNTEAFF
CDR3nt: TGTGCCAGCAGCGGACTCAGGGGGCCCAGTGGGAACACTGAAGCTTTCTTT
d_gene: TRBD1
j_gene: TRBJ1-1
abundance: NA
v_gene: TRBV3-1

CDR3aa: CASSSGHLGNTQYF
CDR3nt: TGTGCCAGCAGCTCGGGACACCTTGGGAATACGCAGTATTTT
d_gene: NA
j_gene: TRBJ2-3
abundance: few
v_gene: TRBV7-9

CDR3aa: CASATVLSGNTIYF
CDR3nt: TGTGCCAGCGCGACAGTGCTCTCTGGAAACACCATATATTTT
d_gene: NA
j_gene: TRBJ1-3
abundance: few
v_gene: TRBV7-2

CDR3aa: CASSRGSGTAFTDTQYF
CDR3nt: TGTGCCAGCTCAAGAGGATCGGGGACAGCTTTCACCGATACGCAGTATTTT
d_gene: TRBD1
j_gene: TRBJ2-3
abundance: few
v_gene: TRBV18

CDR3aa: CASKGRVARETQYF
CDR3nt: TGTGCCAGCAAGGGCAGGGTTGCTCGGGAGACCCAGTACTTC
d_gene: NA
j_gene: TRBJ2-5
abundance: NA
v_gene: TRBV6-5

CDR3aa: CASSYERVLGGDTQYF
CDR3nt: TGTGCCAGCAGTTATGAGCGGGTACTGGGAGGAGATACGCAGTATTTT
d_gene: NA
j_gene: TRBJ2-3
abundance: NA
v_gene: TRBV6-6

CDR3aa: CASSSPGHSGGISETQYF
CDR3nt: TGTGCCAGCAGCTCCCCGGGGCATAGCGGGGGGATCTCGGAGACCCAGTACTTC
d_gene: TRBD2
j_gene: TRBJ2-5
abundance: NA
v_gene: TRBV7-9

CDR3aa: CASSLLREEGETQYF
CDR3nt: TGTGCCAGCAGTTTATTGAGGGAGGAGGGAGAGACCCAGTACTTC
d_gene: NA
j_gene: TRBJ2-5
abundance: NA
v_gene: TRBV28

CDR3aa: CASSWTGSSYEQYF
CDR3nt: TGCGCCAGCTCTTGGACAGGGAGCTCCTACGAGCAGTACTTC
d_gene: TRBD1
j_gene: TRBJ2-7
abundance: many
v_gene: TRBV5-1

CDR3aa: CASSLRAFPQETQYF
CDR3nt: TGCGCCAGCAGCTTGCGGGCATTTCCACAAGAGACCCAGTACTTC
d_gene: NA
j_gene: TRBJ2-5
abundance: NA
v_gene: TRBV5-1

CDR3aa: CASSFGQTEAFF
CDR3nt: TGTGCCAGCAGTTTCGGACAGACCGAAGCTTTCTTT
d_gene: NA
j_gene: TRBJ1-1
abundance: NA
v_gene: TRBV6-2/TRBV6-3

CDR3aa: CASSGGARGSPLHF
CDR3nt: TGTGCCAGTAGTGGCGGGGCGCGGGGTTCACCCCTCCACTTT
d_gene: NA
j_gene: TRBJ1-6
abundance: many
v_gene: TRBV19

CDR3aa: CASSLGEDAYSYEQYF
CDR3nt: TGTGCCAGCAGCTTAGGGGAGGACGCATACTCCTACGAGCAGTACTTC
d_gene: NA
j_gene: TRBJ2-7
abundance: many
v_gene: TRBV11-2

CDR3aa: CASSFRDRGDEQYF
CDR3nt: TGCGCCAGCAGCTTCCGGGACAGGGGCGACGAGCAGTACTTC
d_gene: TRBD1
j_gene: TRBJ2-7
abundance: many
v_gene: TRBV5-1

CDR3aa: CSVAPGAGEPQHF
CDR3nt: TGCAGCGTCGCCCCGGGGGCAGGGGAGCCCCAGCATTTT
d_gene: NA
j_gene: TRBJ1-5
abundance: few
v_gene: TRBV29-1

CDR3aa: CASSYRGDETQYF
CDR3nt: TGTGCCAGCAGTTACCGTGGGGACGAGACCCAGTACTTC
d_gene: NA
j_gene: TRBJ2-5
abundance: many
v_gene: TRBV6-5

CDR3aa: CASTRSGANVLTF
CDR3nt: TGTGCCAGCACTAGGTCTGGGGCCAACGTCCTGACTTTC
d_gene: NA
j_gene: TRBJ2-6
abundance: few
v_gene: TRBV6-2/TRBV6-3

CDR3aa: CASSFFSDNEKLFF
CDR3nt: TGTGCCAGCAGCTTTTTCAGCGACAATGAAAAACTGTTTTTT
d_gene: NA
j_gene: TRBJ1-4
abundance: few
v_gene: TRBV7-9

CDR3aa: CASSPIYNEQFF
CDR3nt: TGTGCCAGCAGTCCGATCTACAATGAGCAGTTCTTC
d_gene: NA
j_gene: TRBJ2-1
abundance: NA
v_gene: TRBV12-3/TRBV12-4